Following are 27 T cell receptor beta chains from one sample sequenced in a study of cytomegalovirus exposure and HLA in healthy donors. With 60 Vbeta and 13 Jbeta primers, the PCR was carried out. Here immunoSEQ multiplex PCR was the method, and the copy in TCRdb shows in-frame clones only, minus some. Seen here are about 93,000 clones, approximately 80% observed once, and the top ten hold over 3%. The sequenced sample was PBMCs. All receptors come from a middle-aged woman in good health and CMV-seronegative.

This clone occurred a few times. V usage is TRBV11-1 and J usage is TRBJ2-3; 8 positions match TRBD2. The CDR3 is 15 residues long. J gave up 2 bases and V 0 bases, and 1 base lay outside the gene matches. Germline V gene lookup returns CDR1 SGHAT and CDR2 FQDESV (reference sequence). CDR3 protein: CASSLAAGDTDTQYF. CDR3 sequence (DNA): TGTGCCAGCAGCTTAGCAGCGGGGGACACAGATACGCAGTATTTT.

In its sample, this clone was seen once. The chain couples TRBV9 to TRBJ1-2; possibly TRBD1 for D (6 bases). Trimming took 4 bases from V and 0 from J, leaving 13 bases between them. This CDR3 is 15 amino acids long. CDR1 SGDLS and CDR2 YYNGEE come from the germline V gene. The chain's CDR3 is CASSKRTATNYGYTF. The CDR3 nucleotides are TGTGCCAGCAGCAAGAGGACAGCTACTAACTATGGCTACACCTTC.

This clone was seen a handful of times. This chain uses TRBV29-1 with TRBJ2-6, with 8 bases matching TRBD1. The CDR3 is 16 residues long. Trimming at V came to 6 bases and at J to 1 base, leaving 8 bases not matched to a gene. CDR1 and CDR2 (germline): SQVTM, ANQGSEA. CDR3 loop: CSVQTGVGSGANVLTF. DNA for the CDR3: TGCAGCGTGCAGACAGGGGTTGGATCTGGGGCCAACGTCCTGACTTTC.

CDR3 amino acids: CASSGTNRVRRNTIYF. The CDR3 nucleotides are TGTGCCAGCAGCGGCACCAACAGGGTTAGAAGAAACACCATATATTTT. V usage is TRBV7-8 and J usage is TRBJ1-3; possibly TRBD1 for D (6 bases). V shed 5 bases and J shed 5 bases, with 19 bases lying between them. Germline values: CDR1 SGHVS, CDR2 FQNEAQ. The CDR3 covers 16 residues.

The rearrangement joins TRBV6-1 to TRBJ1-4, with D possibly being TRBD1 (5 bases). CDR3 length equals 17 residues. The germline V gene encodes CDR1 MNHNS and CDR2 SASEGT. V dropped 4 bases and J dropped 8 bases, with 23 bases sitting between them. CDR3 sequence: CASSARREGSGTEKLFF. The CDR3 bases are TGTGCCAGCAGTGCCCGGAGGGAGGGGTCGGGTACAGAAAAACTGTTTTTT.

This sequence joins TRBV18 and TRBJ2-1; possibly TRBD1 for D (6 bases). This CDR3 spans 13 amino acids. V lost 6 bases, J lost 6 bases, and 12 bases lay in between. Germline-derived CDR1 and CDR2 are KGHSH and LQKENI. Here the CDR3 DNA reads TGTGCCAGCTCGAGGACAGACTCCAATGAGCAGTTCTTC. Translated, it gives CASSRTDSNEQFF.

The rearrangement joins TRBV5-4 to TRBJ2-5, with 11 bases that match TRBD2. Germline V gene sequence: CDR1 SGHNT, CDR2 YYREEE (reference sequence). V lost 4 bases and J lost 3; bases outside the gene matches: 5. The CDR3 is 15 amino acids. The CDR3 is CASSRSGRGEETQYF. The CDR3 DNA reads TGTGCCAGCAGCCGTAGCGGGAGGGGGGAAGAGACCCAGTACTTC. The whole variable domain, filled in from reference TRBV5-4 and TRBJ2-5, reads ETGVTQSPTHLIKTRGQQVTLRCSSQSGHNTVSWYQQALGQGPQFIFQYYREEENGRGNFPPRFSGLQFPNYSSELNVNALELDDSALYLCASSRSGRGEETQYFGPGTRLLVL.

This rearrangement joins TRBV5-4 to TRBJ2-1, with TRBD2 as a possible D gene (6 bases). This CDR3 region has 20 residues. Trimming left V 4 bases short and J 2 bases short, with 28 bases between. CDR1 is SGHNT, CDR2 YYREEE, per germline (reference sequence). As DNA, the CDR3 is TGTGCCAGCAGCGAGCCGAGGAAAGGGAGCGGGTGGAACCCCTACAATGAGCAGTTCTTC. This codes for CASSEPRKGSGWNPYNEQFF.

The chain combines TRBV10-3 with TRBJ1-3, with 8 bases fitting TRBD1. The CDR3 is 14 residues long. V trimming: 7 bases; J trimming: 2 bases; junction bases outside the gene matches: 4. CDR1 is ENHRY, CDR2 SYGVKD, per germline. CDR3 nucleotides: TGTGCCATCAAAAAACAGGGGGCTGGAAACACCATATATTTT. Residues: CAIKKQGAGNTIYF.

The J gene is TRBJ1-2, the V gene TRBV5-1; 9 nucleotides agree with TRBD1. The trim removed 3 bases at V and 8 bases at J, leaving 5 bases unmatched. This CDR3 has 13 amino acids. CDR1 and CDR2 (germline): SGHRS, YFSETQ. CDR3 in DNA: TGCGCCAGCAGCTGGGGACAGGGACAAGGCTACACCTTC. Translation gives CASSWGQGQGYTF. The entire variable domain, with the rest obtained from reference TRBV5-1 and TRBJ1-2, is as follows: KAGVTQTPRYLIKTRGQQVTLSCSPISGHRSVSWYQQTPGQGLQFLFEYFSETQRNKGNFPGRFSGRQFSNSRSEMNVSTLELGDSALYLCASSWGQGQGYTFGSGTRLTVV.

The chain combines TRBV28 with TRBJ2-7; 8 bases line up with TRBD2. The trim removed 7 bases at V and 1 base at J, leaving 6 bases unmatched. This CDR3 contains 14 residues. Germline CDR1 MDHEN, CDR2 SYDVKM. CDR3 sequence: CASNAGGSSYEQYF. In DNA form, the CDR3 reads TGTGCCAGCAATGCGGGAGGTTCTTCCTACGAGCAGTACTTC.

The genes are TRBV10-2 and TRBJ2-1, with 7 bases that match TRBD2. Germline V lookup: CDR1 WSHSY, CDR2 SAAADI. V lost 0 bases and J lost 5; bases outside the gene matches: 7. The CDR3 has 16 amino acids. CDR3 nucleotides: TGCGCCAGCAGTGAGTCCCGGACTAGACCCCACAATGAGCAGTTCTTC. Translation: CASSESRTRPHNEQFF.

The gene calls are TRBV7-9 and TRBJ1-1; a weak D match, TRBD1 (5 bases). V shed 4 bases and J shed 1 base, with 7 bases lying between them. Germline CDR1 and CDR2: SEHNR and FQNEAQ (reference sequence). There are 13 residues in the CDR3. The CDR3 coding sequence is TGTGCCAGCAGCTCAACAGGGAACACTGAAGCTTTCTTT. Amino acids: CASSSTGNTEAFF.

The J gene is TRBJ2-5, the V gene TRBV19, with 9 positions matching TRBD2. The V gene end was trimmed by 3 bases and the J gene end by 5 bases; junction bases not matched to a gene: 16. Germline V gene lookup returns CDR1 LNHDA and CDR2 SQIVND (reference sequence). The CDR3 has 18 residues. As DNA, the CDR3 is TGTGCCAGTAGTATTCGTCCTAGCGGGAAAATTCCGGGGGAGACCCAGTACTTC. It yields the protein CASSIRPSGKIPGETQYF.

The chain is built from TRBV6-6 and TRBJ2-3; 11 bases match TRBD2. V shed 0 bases and J 4 bases; nucleotides not matched to a gene: 0. CDR3 size: 15 residues. Germline V CDR1 and CDR2: MNHNY, SVGAGI (reference sequence). The CDR3 sequence: CASSYSLAGADTQYF. In DNA form, the CDR3 reads TGTGCCAGCAGTTACTCACTAGCGGGAGCAGATACGCAGTATTTT.

This CDR3 is CASSPALAGNYNEQFF. The CDR3, as DNA: TGTGCCAGCAGCCCCGCCCTAGCGGGAAATTACAATGAGCAGTTCTTC. V is TRBV16 and J is TRBJ2-1, with 9 bases lining up with TRBD2. There are 16 residues in the CDR3. CDR1 KGHSY and CDR2 FQNENV come from the germline V gene. The J segment lost 4 bases and the V segment lost 4 bases, leaving 8 bases of the junction unmatched.

The chain combines TRBV7-9 with TRBJ1-5; D remains unclear. This CDR3 comprises 14 residues. Trimming took 5 bases from V and 0 from J, leaving 8 bases between them. Germline CDR1 reads SEHNR; CDR2 reads FQNEAQ (reference sequence). This chain's CDR3 is CASSRGSSNQPQHF. In DNA form, the CDR3 reads TGTGCCAGCAGCCGGGGTTCTAGCAATCAGCCCCAGCATTTT.

This rearrangement joins TRBV29-1 to TRBJ1-2, with D possibly matching TRBD1 (5 bases). CDR3 size: 11 residues. Germline CDR1 reads SQVTM; CDR2 reads ANQGSEA. V was clipped by 5 bases and J by 7 bases, with 11 bases between them. The CDR3 region is CSVRAGRGYTF. CDR3 sequence (DNA): TGCAGCGTTAGGGCGGGACGTGGCTACACCTTC.

The J gene is TRBJ2-1, the V gene TRBV25-1, with 7 bases identical to TRBD2. The V segment lost 8 bases and the J segment 4 bases; nucleotides outside the gene matches: 8. CDR1 and CDR2 from the germline V gene are MGHDK and SYGVNS. This CDR3 has 14 amino acids. Here the CDR3 reads CASEPGGMYNEQFF. In nucleotides, the CDR3 is TGTGCCAGCGAACCGGGGGGAATGTACAATGAGCAGTTCTTC.

The chain has TRBV5-5 and TRBJ2-3, with unresolved D. Germline values: CDR1 SGHKS, CDR2 YYEKEE (reference sequence). The CDR3 runs to 16 residues. V was clipped by 0 bases and J by 0 bases, with 11 bases between them. CDR3 coding DNA: TGTGCCAGCAGCTTGGCCTCGGCGGCCAGCACAGATACGCAGTATTTT. Amino acids: CASSLASAASTDTQYF. The full variable domain, rest sourced from reference TRBV5-5 and TRBJ2-3, is DAGVTQSPTHLIKTRGQQVTLRCSPISGHKSVSWYQQVLGQGPQFIFQYYEKEERGRGNFPDRFSARQFPNYSSELNVNALLLGDSALYLCASSLASAASTDTQYFGPGTRLTVL.

This clone has more than one count but fewer than ten. The chain recombines TRBV7-9 with TRBJ1-4; D gene unclear. V lost 2 bases, J lost 6 bases, and 13 bases lay in between. Germline CDR1 reads SEHNR; CDR2 reads FQNEAQ (reference sequence). The CDR3 totals 15 residues. The CDR3 protein is CASSLMSTEDEKLFF. The CDR3 bases are TGTGCCAGCAGCTTAATGTCTACAGAAGATGAAAAACTGTTTTTT.

This chain uses TRBV7-9 with TRBJ2-2; TRBD1 agrees at 8 bases. The CDR3 has 15 residues. The V segment lost 7 bases and the J segment 0 bases; nucleotides outside the gene matches: 4. Germline-derived CDR1 and CDR2 are SEHNR and FQNEAQ (reference sequence). CDR3 DNA: TGTGCCAGCAACCTACAGGGGGCGAACACCGGGGAGCTGTTTTTT. Translating it yields CASNLQGANTGELFF.

V usage is TRBV29-1 and J usage is TRBJ2-1, with D possibly matching TRBD2 (6 bases). The CDR3 length is 13 residues. Germline CDR1 and CDR2: SQVTM and ANQGSEA. V lost 6 bases to trimming and J lost 9 bases, with 18 bases between them. The DNA for the CDR3 is TGCAGCGTCCCCAGGCGGGATGGTGGTGAGCAGTTCTTC. Translated: CSVPRRDGGEQFF.

This clone has a handful of counts. The chain recombines TRBV7-9 with TRBJ1-5; tentatively, D is TRBD1 (5 bases). This CDR3 spans 15 amino acids. Germline V lookup: CDR1 SEHNR, CDR2 FQNEAQ (reference sequence). V was cut by 2 bases and J by 4 bases, with 12 bases left in between. The CDR3 protein is CASSLYTGENQPQHF. CDR3 DNA sequence: TGTGCCAGCAGCTTATATACGGGGGAGAATCAGCCCCAGCATTTT.

The V gene is TRBV15, the J gene TRBJ2-1; 10 bases align to TRBD1. V shed 0 bases and J 10 bases; nucleotides not matched to a gene: 18. From germline, CDR1 is LNHNV and CDR2 YYDKDF (reference sequence). This CDR3 spans 19 amino acids. The CDR3 loop reads CATSRDRGTGATLLREQFF. CDR3 sequence (DNA): TGTGCCACCAGCAGAGATCGAGGGACAGGGGCCACTCTGTTGCGGGAGCAGTTCTTC.

The V and J genes are TRBV19 and TRBJ2-2, with TRBD2 identical over 7 bases. Looked up from germline, CDR1 is LNHDA and CDR2 is SQIVND (reference sequence). This CDR3 comprises 16 residues. V trimming: 3 bases; J trimming: 5 bases; junction bases outside the gene matches: 9. CDR3 in DNA: TGTGCCAGTAGTATGGGGGGAGGGCCCCGAACCGGGGAGCTGTTTTTT. This sequence encodes CASSMGGGPRTGELFF.

The rearrangement uses TRBV30 and TRBJ1-2; D remains unclear. The CDR3 has 15 amino acids. Germline V gene sequence: CDR1 GTSNPN, CDR2 SVGIG (reference sequence). V shed 2 bases and J shed 4 bases, with 17 bases lying between them. The CDR3: CAWSTPIPTAYGYTF. CDR3 in DNA: TGTGCCTGGAGTACCCCGATTCCTACCGCCTATGGCTACACCTTC.